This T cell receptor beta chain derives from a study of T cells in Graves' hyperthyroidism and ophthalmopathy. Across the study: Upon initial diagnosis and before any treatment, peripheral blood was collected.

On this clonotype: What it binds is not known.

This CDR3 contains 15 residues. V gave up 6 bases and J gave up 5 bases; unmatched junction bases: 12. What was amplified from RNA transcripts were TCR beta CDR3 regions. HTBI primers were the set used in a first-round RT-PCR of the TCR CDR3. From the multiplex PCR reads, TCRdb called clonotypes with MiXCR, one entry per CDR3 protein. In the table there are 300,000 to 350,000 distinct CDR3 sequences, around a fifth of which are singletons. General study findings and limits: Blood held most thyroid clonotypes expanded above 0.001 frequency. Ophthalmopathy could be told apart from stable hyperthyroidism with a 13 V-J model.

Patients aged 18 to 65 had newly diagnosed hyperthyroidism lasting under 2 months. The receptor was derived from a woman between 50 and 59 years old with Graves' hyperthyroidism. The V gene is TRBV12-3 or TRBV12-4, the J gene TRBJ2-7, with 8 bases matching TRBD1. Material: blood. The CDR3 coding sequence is TGTGCCAGCAGCCCGACAGGGGTGCGAAGGAACGAGCAGTACTTC. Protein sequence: CASSPTGVRRNEQYF.